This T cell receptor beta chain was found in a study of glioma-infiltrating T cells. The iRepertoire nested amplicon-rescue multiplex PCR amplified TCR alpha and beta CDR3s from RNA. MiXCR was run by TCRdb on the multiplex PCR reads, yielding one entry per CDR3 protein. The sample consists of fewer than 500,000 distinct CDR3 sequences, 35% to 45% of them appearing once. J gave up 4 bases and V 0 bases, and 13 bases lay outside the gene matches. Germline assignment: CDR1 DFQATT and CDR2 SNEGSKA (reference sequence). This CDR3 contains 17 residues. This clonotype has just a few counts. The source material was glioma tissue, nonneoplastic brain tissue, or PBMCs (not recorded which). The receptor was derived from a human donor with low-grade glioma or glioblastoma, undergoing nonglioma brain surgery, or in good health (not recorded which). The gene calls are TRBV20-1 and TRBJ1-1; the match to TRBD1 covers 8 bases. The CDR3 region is CSARDGQGAAPGTEAFF. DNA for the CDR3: TGCAGTGCTAGAGATGGGCAGGGGGCGGCCCCGGGCACTGAAGCTTTCTTT.